This T cell receptor beta chain was captured in a study of blood T cell repertoires in COVID-19. Study overall: Samples taken during acute and convalescent COVID-19 were collected in the United States, Italy and Spain.

The protocol was immunoSEQ multiplex PCR, while the TCRdb copy is restricted to in-frame clones and leaves out a portion. The sample has roughly 150,000 clones; around 80% are singletons. The specimen was peripheral blood. The sequence derives from a man aged 55 to 70 with active or convalescent COVID-19.

The CDR3 DNA reads as TGTGCCAGCAGTGTCCACGTTGGCGGGGCTGGCACTGAAGCTTTCTTT. Protein: CASSVHVGGAGTEAFF. The chain has TRBV6-4 and TRBJ1-1; D perhaps matches TRBD1 (5 bases). There are 16 residues in the CDR3. The germline V gene encodes CDR1 MRHNA and CDR2 SNTAGT. Trimming shortened V by 4 bases and J by 4 bases, and 19 bases separated the two germline ends.